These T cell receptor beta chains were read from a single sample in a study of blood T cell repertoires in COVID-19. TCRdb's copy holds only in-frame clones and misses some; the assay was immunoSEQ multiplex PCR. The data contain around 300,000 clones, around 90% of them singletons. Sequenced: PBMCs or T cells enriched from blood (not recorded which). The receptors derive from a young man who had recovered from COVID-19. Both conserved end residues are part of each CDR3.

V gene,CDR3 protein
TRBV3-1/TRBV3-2,CASSQWTDHYGYTF
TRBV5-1,CASSSTTGNTGELFF
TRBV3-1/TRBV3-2,CASSQEGTSLQGFGEQYF
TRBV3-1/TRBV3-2,CASSQSRVTDTQYF
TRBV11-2,CASSRLTTGENTEAFF
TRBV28,CASSLRGNSPLHF
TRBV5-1,CASSFTPDRNEKLFF
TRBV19,CASSTRQNPGHHYGYTF
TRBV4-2,CASSQDGADYGYTF
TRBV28,CASSLRVFSGYTF
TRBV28,CASSLGGYEQYF